These 8 T cell receptor beta chains were all obtained from the same sample, sequenced in a study of cytomegalovirus exposure and HLA in healthy donors. Researchers ran the PCR with 60 Vbeta and 13 Jbeta primers. TCRdb's table, derived via immunoSEQ multiplex PCR, lists solely in-frame clones and lacks some. The sample holds approximately 150,000 clones; 72% are singletons and the top ten take roughly 2.5%. Source material: PBMCs. The receptors derive from a human donor in good health.

This clone has a single count. The V and J genes are TRBV6-1 and TRBJ2-5, with 7 bases identical to TRBD1. J was trimmed by 5 bases and V by 5 bases; bases with no gene match: 11. Germline loops: CDR1 MNHNS, CDR2 SASEGT. The CDR3 sequence is 15 residues long. The CDR3 nucleotides are TGTGCCAGCAGTACCCATCTGTCCAGGGGGGAGACCCAGTACTTC. It encodes CASSTHLSRGETQYF.

This clone was counted a few times. This chain links TRBV6-6 with TRBJ1-2; TRBD1 matches at 8 bases. Looked up from germline, CDR1 is MNHNY and CDR2 is SVGAGI (reference sequence). The CDR3 sequence is 11 residues long. V lost 9 bases, J lost 6 bases, and 3 bases stayed unmatched. The CDR3, as DNA: TGTGCCAGTCAGGGGGCAGATGGCTACACCTTC. Amino acid sequence: CASQGADGYTF.

This clone appeared a single time. This sequence joins TRBV5-6 and TRBJ1-2, with 8 bases fitting TRBD1. The CDR3 runs 15 residues. The germline gives CDR1 SGHDT, CDR2 YYEEEE. Losses at the gene ends were 4 bases for V and 5 bases for J; bases not matched to a gene: 10. The CDR3 region is CASSPLTGVNYGYTF. The CDR3 coding sequence is TGTGCCAGCAGCCCGCTGACAGGGGTTAATTATGGCTACACCTTC.

The V gene is TRBV5-8, the J gene TRBJ1-2; D is ambiguous. V lost 7 bases, J lost 7 bases, and 29 bases lay in between. Germline CDR1 SGHTS, CDR2 YDEGEE. The CDR3 consists of 17 residues. CDR3 in DNA: TGTGCCAGCGGGCGGGCGCTCAGGTCCCCGTTGGTTAGTGGCTACACCTTC. Encoded protein: CASGRALRSPLVSGYTF.

This clone occurred once. This sequence joins TRBV4-2 and TRBJ2-3; TRBD2 matches 7 bases. V was clipped by 1 base and J by 5 bases; unmatched bases: 6. The CDR3 runs 15 residues. Germline values: CDR1 LGHNA, CDR2 YNFKEQ. The CDR3 DNA follows: TGTGCCAGCAGCCAAGCGACTAGCAGTCAAGATACGCAGTATTTT. It encodes CASSQATSSQDTQYF.

The sample holds one count of this clone. The chain joins TRBV6-1 to TRBJ2-3, with TRBD2 as a possible D gene (6 bases). V was shortened by 1 base and J by 6 bases, with 11 bases between the two germline ends. CDR3 length equals 14 residues. Germline-derived CDR1 and CDR2 are MNHNS and SASEGT. The CDR3 region has the DNA TGTGCCAGCAGTGAAGTGGGGGGTGCGGATACGCAGTATTTT. Amino acid sequence: CASSEVGGADTQYF.

The rearrangement joins TRBV5-1 to TRBJ2-7, with D perhaps matching TRBD1 (5 bases). The V end lost 0 bases, the J end lost 6 bases, and 13 bases lay between the germline ends. CDR1 and CDR2 (germline): SGHRS, YFSETQ. This CDR3 has 14 residues. The CDR3 spells CASSLAQGIGEQYF. The CDR3 DNA is TGCGCCAGCAGCTTGGCGCAGGGTATCGGCGAGCAGTACTTC.

The chain carries TRBV19 and TRBJ2-7; TRBD1 agrees at 7 bases. Losses at the gene ends were 4 bases for V and 2 bases for J; bases not matched to a gene: 5. Germline V CDR1 and CDR2: LNHDA, SQIVND (reference sequence). This CDR3 contains 14 residues. The CDR3 DNA follows: TGTGCCAGTAGTAAAGGGACAGTAACCTACGAGCAGTACTTC. Encoded protein: CASSKGTVTYEQYF.